One and the same sample provided the 12 T cell receptor beta chains below, sequenced in a study of shared clonotypes between healthy human individuals. Measured with immunoSEQ multiplex PCR; TCRdb has only the in-frame clones, and not every one. The sample has under 600,000 clones, about 80% seen once; the top ten hold about 11%. The sequenced sample consisted of PBMCs. All receptors come from a middle-aged woman in good health. Some clones in this sample may be carry-over from other donors' samples.

The gene calls are TRBV6-4 and TRBJ1-5, with D unresolved. The CDR3 runs to 14 residues. In germline, CDR1 is MRHNA, CDR2 SNTAGT. V lost 2 bases, J lost 6 bases, and 11 bases lay in between. Here the CDR3 reads CASSDNGAGQPQHF. DNA for the CDR3: TGTGCCAGCAGTGACAACGGAGCGGGTCAGCCCCAGCATTTT.

This chain uses TRBV6-1 with TRBJ1-1, with D perhaps matching TRBD1 (6 bases). The CDR3 spans 14 residues. Germline V gives CDR1 MNHNS, CDR2 SASEGT. Trimming pared 7 bases from V and 1 base from J, leaving 13 bases between. CDR3 sequence reads: CASIQGQPNTEAFF. For the CDR3, the DNA is TGTGCCAGCATCCAAGGACAGCCGAACACTGAAGCTTTCTTT.

V usage is TRBV2 and J usage is TRBJ2-4; no reliable D call. Trimming shortened V by 7 bases and J by 3 bases, and 13 bases separated the two germline ends. The CDR3 extends over 14 amino acids. The V gene's germline CDR1 is SNHLY and CDR2 FYNNEI. CDR3: CASNSVLGKNIQYF. Written as DNA, the CDR3 is TGTGCCAGCAATTCGGTCTTAGGCAAAAACATTCAGTACTTC. The variable domain in full, completed from reference TRBV2 and TRBJ2-4, reads EPEVTQTPSHQVTQMGQEVILRCVPISNHLYFYWYRQILGQKVEFLVSFYNNEISEKSEIFDDQFSVERPDGSNFTLKIRSTKLEDSAMYFCASNSVLGKNIQYFGAGTRLSVL.

This clone has only one observation. The chain combines TRBV29-1 with TRBJ2-1; D not resolved. V lost 0 bases and J lost 8, with 5 bases in between. Germline V gene lookup returns CDR1 SQVTM and CDR2 ANQGSEA. The CDR3 contains 11 residues. CDR3 sequence: CSVEDLDEQFF. CDR3 DNA sequence: TGCAGCGTTGAAGACCTAGATGAGCAGTTCTTC.

V usage is TRBV6-1 and J usage is TRBJ2-7; D not resolved. With 7 bases removed from V and 4 bases from J, the gap between germline ends came to 14 bases. Germline CDR1 is MNHNS and CDR2 is SASEGT. The CDR3 is 13 residues long. CDR3 in DNA: TGTGCCAGCACCGAAACCGTGGGTTACGAGCAGTACTTC. Its translation: CASTETVGYEQYF.

The chain combines TRBV18 with TRBJ2-5; tentative D call: TRBD2 (6 bases). Trimming cost V 1 base and J 2 bases, with 8 bases left between them. The germline gives CDR1 KGHSH, CDR2 LQKENI. CDR3 length: 14 residues. The CDR3 region is CASSPRGDQETQYF. DNA of the CDR3: TGTGCCAGCTCACCACGCGGGGATCAAGAGACCCAGTACTTC.

The V call is TRBV25-1, the J call TRBJ2-1; 7 bases line up with TRBD1. J gave up 4 bases and V 4 bases, and 4 bases lay outside the gene matches. Germline V CDR1 and CDR2: MGHDK, SYGVNS. This CDR3 has 14 residues. The CDR3 reads CASSGQGPYNEQFF. The CDR3 nucleotides read TGTGCCAGCAGTGGACAGGGCCCATACAATGAGCAGTTCTTC.

The DNA of the CDR3 is TGTGCCAGCTCAGTCATTTTAGACCCCGACGGTGGCTACACCTTC. Amino acid sequence: CASSVILDPDGGYTF. The rearrangement links TRBV18 to TRBJ1-2; D remains unclear. Germline V gene data show CDR1 as KGHSH and CDR2 as LQKENI. This CDR3 comprises 15 residues. V shed 5 bases and J shed 7 bases, with 20 bases lying between them.

V usage is TRBV5-6 and J usage is TRBJ2-5, with a possible D match to TRBD2 (6 bases). The CDR3 has 15 amino acids. Trimming removed 4 bases from V and 7 bases from J, with 20 bases in between. CDR1 is SGHDT and CDR2 is YYEEEE in the germline V gene. This chain's CDR3 is CASSRTGTPGGTQYF. In DNA form, the CDR3 reads TGTGCCAGCAGCAGAACCGGGACTCCGGGCGGGACCCAGTACTTC.

This sequence joins TRBV6-5 and TRBJ1-4, with no clear D. CDR3 length equals 14 residues. Germline CDR1 is MNHEY and CDR2 is SVGAGI. V lost 3 bases and J lost 4, with 9 bases in between. The CDR3 DNA is TGTGCCAGCAGTTATACCAGGCTTAATGAAAAACTGTTTTTT. Its protein is CASSYTRLNEKLFF.

This chain links TRBV30 with TRBJ1-4; the D gene is possibly TRBD1 (5 bases). Trimming removed 8 bases at V and 7 bases at J, with 20 bases between. Germline CDR1 GTSNPN, CDR2 SVGIG (reference sequence). The CDR3 consists of 14 residues. The CDR3, as DNA: TGTGCCCGGAACACCGGGACCGGGGGTGAAAAACTGTTTTTT. This translates into CARNTGTGGEKLFF.

This clone occurred a few times. The chain employs TRBV11-2 and TRBJ1-2; weak D call: TRBD1 (6 bases). Trimming removed 5 bases at V and 4 bases at J, with 11 bases between. The CDR3 is made up of 13 amino acids. Germline loops: CDR1 SGHAT, CDR2 FQNNGV. CDR3 sequence (DNA): TGTGCCAGCAGCCCCGGACAGCCCTATGGCTACACCTTC. It yields the protein CASSPGQPYGYTF.